This is a list of T cell receptor beta chains from one sample in a study of blood T cell repertoires in COVID-19. Libraries were prepared by immunoSEQ multiplex PCR; TCRdb keeps only in-frame clonotypes and omits some of them. The table records about 320,000 clones, about nine tenths of them present only once. Source material: PBMCs or T cells enriched from blood (not recorded which). Receptor source: a man aged 55 to 69 who had recovered from COVID-19. The CDR3 runs from the conserved cysteine through the conserved F or W. D genes are given only for firm matches. Some rows have no size entry. The others give once, few or many, or a class for an expanded clone.

clone_size: .
v_call: TRBV28
j_call: TRBJ2-1
cdr3_length: 15
d_call: TRBD2
cdr3_nt: TGTGCCAGCAGCCTTCTAGCGGGAGGGAGAAATGAGCAGTTCTTC
cdr3_aa: CASSLLAGGRNEQFF

clone_size: .
v_call: TRBV7-9
j_call: TRBJ1-2
cdr3_length: 13
d_call: TRBD1
cdr3_nt: TGTGCCAGCCTCACAACAGGGGGCTATGGCTACACCTTC
cdr3_aa: CASLTTGGYGYTF

clone_size: .
v_call: TRBV19
j_call: TRBJ2-4
cdr3_length: 15
d_call: .
cdr3_nt: TGTGCCAGTAGTAGGGACACGCAGGTTGGAAACATTCAGTACTTC
cdr3_aa: CASSRDTQVGNIQYF

clone_size: .
v_call: TRBV28
j_call: TRBJ1-2
cdr3_length: 12
d_call: .
cdr3_nt: TGTGCCAGCAGTTTATACCCTGAGGGCTACACCTTC
cdr3_aa: CASSLYPEGYTF

clone_size: .
v_call: TRBV28
j_call: TRBJ2-7
cdr3_length: 16
d_call: TRBD2
cdr3_nt: TGTGCCAGCACCTCCTTGGGGGGGATTTCCTCCTACGAGCAGTACTTC
cdr3_aa: CASTSLGGISSYEQYF

clone_size: .
v_call: TRBV19
j_call: TRBJ2-3
cdr3_length: 16
d_call: TRBD2
cdr3_nt: TGTGCCAGTAGTATTCAAGCGGGAGTCGGGGCAGATACGCAGTATTTT
cdr3_aa: CASSIQAGVGADTQYF

clone_size: .
v_call: TRBV19
j_call: TRBJ1-5
cdr3_length: 16
d_call: TRBD1
cdr3_nt: TGTGCCAGTAGATCCGGTGCAGGACAGGGCCATCAGCCCCAGCATTTT
cdr3_aa: CASRSGAGQGHQPQHF

clone_size: .
v_call: TRBV10-1
j_call: TRBJ2-7
cdr3_length: 14
d_call: TRBD2
cdr3_nt: TGCGCCAGCAGTGAGGGACTAGCGGGGTACGAGCAGTACTTC
cdr3_aa: CASSEGLAGYEQYF

clone_size: once
v_call: TRBV20-1
j_call: TRBJ2-6
cdr3_length: 14
d_call: .
cdr3_nt: TGCAGTGCTAGTAAGTTAGCTGGGGCCAACGTCCTGACTTTC
cdr3_aa: CSASKLAGANVLTF

clone_size: once
v_call: TRBV2
j_call: TRBJ2-2
cdr3_length: 14
d_call: TRBD1
cdr3_nt: TGTGCCAGCAGGATACAGGGGGGAACCGGGGAGCTGTTTTTT
cdr3_aa: CASRIQGGTGELFF

clone_size: .
v_call: TRBV9
j_call: TRBJ2-1
cdr3_length: 15
d_call: TRBD1
cdr3_nt: TGTGCCAGCAGCGTCCGGGACAGGGCCTACAATGAGCAGTTCTTC
cdr3_aa: CASSVRDRAYNEQFF

clone_size: .
v_call: TRBV7-2
j_call: TRBJ1-1
cdr3_length: 15
d_call: .
cdr3_nt: TGTGCCAGCAGCCGCCTTGGAGCAGTGGGCACTGAAGCTTTCTTT
cdr3_aa: CASSRLGAVGTEAFF

clone_size: .
v_call: TRBV11-2
j_call: TRBJ2-7
cdr3_length: 15
d_call: .
cdr3_nt: TGTGCCAGCAGCTTAGTTCCAGGGAAAGCCTACGAGCAGTACTTC
cdr3_aa: CASSLVPGKAYEQYF

clone_size: .
v_call: TRBV5-1
j_call: TRBJ1-1
cdr3_length: 14
d_call: .
cdr3_nt: TGCGCCAGCAGCTTCTCGGGTGGGAACACTGAAGCTTTCTTT
cdr3_aa: CASSFSGGNTEAFF

clone_size: .
v_call: TRBV28
j_call: TRBJ1-2
cdr3_length: 13
d_call: .
cdr3_nt: TGTGCCAGCAGTCCGGGGAAGGCTTATGGCTACACCTTC
cdr3_aa: CASSPGKAYGYTF

clone_size: .
v_call: TRBV19
j_call: TRBJ2-3
cdr3_length: 12
d_call: .
cdr3_nt: TGTGCCAGTAGCGTCACGAGAGATACGCAGTATTTT
cdr3_aa: CASSVTRDTQYF

clone_size: .
v_call: TRBV19
j_call: TRBJ1-5
cdr3_length: 15
d_call: .
cdr3_nt: TGTGCCAGTACAAGTGGGGGGGCCGGAAATCAGCCCCAGCATTTT
cdr3_aa: CASTSGGAGNQPQHF

clone_size: .
v_call: TRBV27
j_call: TRBJ2-7
cdr3_length: 17
d_call: TRBD2
cdr3_nt: TGTGCCAGCAGTACACAAGGGGGTAGCGGGGCGGGCTACGAGCAGTACTTC
cdr3_aa: CASSTQGGSGAGYEQYF

clone_size: few
v_call: TRBV10-3
j_call: TRBJ1-3
cdr3_length: 15
d_call: .
cdr3_nt: TGTGCCATCAAGCCGGGATCTAACTCTGGAAACACCATATATTTT
cdr3_aa: CAIKPGSNSGNTIYF

clone_size: .
v_call: TRBV6-2/TRBV6-3
j_call: TRBJ2-1
cdr3_length: 15
d_call: TRBD2
cdr3_nt: TGTGCCAGCAGTCGGGGGACTAGCGGGGGGAATGAGCAGTTCTTC
cdr3_aa: CASSRGTSGGNEQFF

clone_size: .
v_call: TRBV9
j_call: TRBJ2-7
cdr3_length: 14
d_call: TRBD2
cdr3_nt: TGTGCCAGCAGCACCGGGACTAGTCCCTACGAGCAGTACTTC
cdr3_aa: CASSTGTSPYEQYF

clone_size: .
v_call: TRBV28
j_call: TRBJ1-3
cdr3_length: 17
d_call: TRBD1
cdr3_nt: TGTGCCAGCAGCCCTCCGGGACAGGGGATCTCTGGAAACACCATATATTTT
cdr3_aa: CASSPPGQGISGNTIYF

clone_size: .
v_call: TRBV29-1
j_call: TRBJ2-3
cdr3_length: 8
d_call: .
cdr3_nt: TGCAGCGTTGAAGATAAGTATTTT
cdr3_aa: CSVEDKYF

clone_size: .
v_call: TRBV18
j_call: TRBJ2-2
cdr3_length: 15
d_call: .
cdr3_nt: TGTGCCAGCTCACCACCGGGGGCGCGGACCGGGGAGCTGTTTTTT
cdr3_aa: CASSPPGARTGELFF

clone_size: once
v_call: TRBV18
j_call: TRBJ1-2
cdr3_length: 12
d_call: TRBD1
cdr3_nt: TGTGCCAGCTCACCAACAGGGGATGGCTACACCTTC
cdr3_aa: CASSPTGDGYTF

clone_size: .
v_call: TRBV5-1
j_call: TRBJ1-2
cdr3_length: 14
d_call: TRBD1
cdr3_nt: TGCGCCAGCAGCGTGTCGGGACAGGGACATGGCTACACCTTC
cdr3_aa: CASSVSGQGHGYTF

clone_size: .
v_call: TRBV28
j_call: TRBJ2-1
cdr3_length: 16
d_call: TRBD2
cdr3_nt: TGTGCCAGCAGTTCACTACTAGCGGGAGCCTACAATGAGCAGTTCTTC
cdr3_aa: CASSSLLAGAYNEQFF

clone_size: few
v_call: TRBV28
j_call: TRBJ1-5
cdr3_length: 14
d_call: .
cdr3_nt: TGTGCCAGCAGTTTATCCAGAAGCAATCAGCCCCAGCATTTT
cdr3_aa: CASSLSRSNQPQHF

clone_size: once
v_call: TRBV5-1
j_call: TRBJ2-5
cdr3_length: 18
d_call: TRBD1
cdr3_nt: TGCGCCAGCAGACTTGGAGTCGGGACAGATCCCCCCCAAGAGACCCAGTACTTC
cdr3_aa: CASRLGVGTDPPQETQYF

clone_size: few
v_call: TRBV7-9
j_call: TRBJ2-3
cdr3_length: 15
d_call: .
cdr3_nt: TGTGCCAGCAGCTTGGGGGCGGTAAGCACAGATACGCAGTATTTT
cdr3_aa: CASSLGAVSTDTQYF

clone_size: .
v_call: TRBV5-1
j_call: TRBJ1-1
cdr3_length: 15
d_call: .
cdr3_nt: TGCGCCAGCAGCTTAACGACGACAGTAGCACCTGAAGCTTTCTTT
cdr3_aa: CASSLTTTVAPEAFF

clone_size: few
v_call: TRBV6-5
j_call: TRBJ1-1
cdr3_length: 14
d_call: TRBD1
cdr3_nt: TGTGCCAGCAGTAGGGGGCAGACGAACACTGAAGCTTTCTTT
cdr3_aa: CASSRGQTNTEAFF

clone_size: .
v_call: TRBV21-1
j_call: TRBJ2-7
cdr3_length: 15
d_call: .
cdr3_nt: TGTGCCAGCAGCAATCATGCCAGGCCCACCTACGAGCAGTACTTC
cdr3_aa: CASSNHARPTYEQYF

clone_size: .
v_call: TRBV5-1
j_call: TRBJ2-7
cdr3_length: 15
d_call: .
cdr3_nt: TGCGCCAGCAGCTTGAATACCCGGAGCTCCTACGAGCAGTACTTC
cdr3_aa: CASSLNTRSSYEQYF

clone_size: .
v_call: TRBV6-9
j_call: TRBJ2-1
cdr3_length: 17
d_call: .
cdr3_nt: TGTGCCAGCAGAGATCCGAAGCCGACTTTCCCTTACAATGAGCAGTTCTTC
cdr3_aa: CASRDPKPTFPYNEQFF

clone_size: .
v_call: TRBV27
j_call: TRBJ1-2
cdr3_length: 15
d_call: TRBD1
cdr3_nt: TGTGCCAGCAGTTACCAGGGGAAGGGGGCTAACGGCTACACCTTC
cdr3_aa: CASSYQGKGANGYTF

clone_size: .
v_call: TRBV9
j_call: TRBJ1-2
cdr3_length: 16
d_call: TRBD1
cdr3_nt: TGTGCCAGCAGCGGAGTCGACAGGGGGTCTAACTATGGCTACACCTTC
cdr3_aa: CASSGVDRGSNYGYTF

clone_size: .
v_call: TRBV6-2/TRBV6-3
j_call: TRBJ2-1
cdr3_length: 15
d_call: TRBD2
cdr3_nt: TGTGCCAGCAGTTACGAGCGGGGAACCTACAATGAGCAGTTCTTC
cdr3_aa: CASSYERGTYNEQFF

clone_size: .
v_call: TRBV28
j_call: TRBJ2-7
cdr3_length: 14
d_call: .
cdr3_nt: TGTGCCAGCAGTTTAATAGCGGAGGCCTACGAGCAGTACTTC
cdr3_aa: CASSLIAEAYEQYF

clone_size: .
v_call: TRBV11-2
j_call: TRBJ1-1
cdr3_length: 14
d_call: TRBD1
cdr3_nt: TGTGCCAGTAGATCCAGGGGGCCGAACACTGAAGCTTTCTTT
cdr3_aa: CASRSRGPNTEAFF

clone_size: .
v_call: TRBV3-1/TRBV3-2
j_call: TRBJ2-7
cdr3_length: 18
d_call: TRBD2
cdr3_nt: TGTGCCAGCAGCCAAGGTCTGCTAGCGGGAGCGGTTCTCGACGAGCAGTACTTC
cdr3_aa: CASSQGLLAGAVLDEQYF

clone_size: .
v_call: TRBV9
j_call: TRBJ2-5
cdr3_length: 16
d_call: .
cdr3_nt: TGTGCCAGCAGCGTAGTGCCCCAGAACGCCCAAGAGACCCAGTACTTC
cdr3_aa: CASSVVPQNAQETQYF

clone_size: once
v_call: TRBV28
j_call: TRBJ1-6
cdr3_length: 16
d_call: .
cdr3_nt: TGTGCCAGCACCCCACCCCTCAGGGTTCGGAGTTCACCCCTCCACTTT
cdr3_aa: CASTPPLRVRSSPLHF

clone_size: .
v_call: TRBV6-5
j_call: TRBJ1-1
cdr3_length: 15
d_call: .
cdr3_nt: TGTGCCAGCAGTTACTCTCTGACACCGAACACTGAAGCTTTCTTT
cdr3_aa: CASSYSLTPNTEAFF

clone_size: .
v_call: TRBV18
j_call: TRBJ2-7
cdr3_length: 18
d_call: TRBD2
cdr3_nt: TGTGCCAGCTCACCACAGATCCAAGCGGGAGGTGGGTCCAACGAGCAGTACTTC
cdr3_aa: CASSPQIQAGGGSNEQYF

clone_size: few
v_call: TRBV9
j_call: TRBJ2-2
cdr3_length: 17
d_call: TRBD2
cdr3_nt: TGTGCCAGCAGCGTAGTCGGGGGAGGGCCCTCAGCCGGGGAGCTGTTTTTT
cdr3_aa: CASSVVGGGPSAGELFF